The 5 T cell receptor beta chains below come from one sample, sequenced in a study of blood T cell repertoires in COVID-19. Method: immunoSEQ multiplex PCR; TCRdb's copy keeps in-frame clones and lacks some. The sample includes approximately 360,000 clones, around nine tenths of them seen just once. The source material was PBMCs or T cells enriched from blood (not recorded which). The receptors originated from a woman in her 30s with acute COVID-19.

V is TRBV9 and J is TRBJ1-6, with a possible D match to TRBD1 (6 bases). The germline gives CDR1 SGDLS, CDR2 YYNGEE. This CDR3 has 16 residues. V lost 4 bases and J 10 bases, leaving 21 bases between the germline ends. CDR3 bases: TGTGCCAGCAGCTGGCAGGCAGGGGCCCACGGGTCACCCCTCCACTTT. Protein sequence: CASSWQAGAHGSPLHF.

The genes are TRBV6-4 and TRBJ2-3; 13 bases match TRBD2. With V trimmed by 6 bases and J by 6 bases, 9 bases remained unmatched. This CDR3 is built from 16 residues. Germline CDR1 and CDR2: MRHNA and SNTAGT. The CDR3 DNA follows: TGTGCCAGCAGCCTCAGTACTAGCGGGGGGGCCGATACGCAGTATTTT. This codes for CASSLSTSGGADTQYF.

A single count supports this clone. CDR3 nucleotide sequence: TGTGCCAGCAGTTCAACAGGGGCCTCTGGGGCCAACGTCCTGACTTTC. Its translation is CASSSTGASGANVLTF. This chain connects TRBV7-6 to TRBJ2-6; 7 positions agree with TRBD1. The V gene end was trimmed by 6 bases and the J gene end by 0 bases; junction bases not matched to a gene: 5. The CDR3 contains 16 residues. Per germline, CDR1 SGHVS and CDR2 FNYEAQ.

CDR3 DNA: TGTGCCAGCAGTGAAAGCCGGTCTAGAACAGGGGGTGACACCATATATTTT. This codes for CASSESRSRTGGDTIYF. The V call is TRBV6-1, the J call TRBJ1-3; 8 bases align to TRBD1. This CDR3 has 17 amino acids. Germline lookup yields CDR1 MNHNS and CDR2 SASEGT. V was clipped by 2 bases and J by 8 bases; unmatched bases: 14.

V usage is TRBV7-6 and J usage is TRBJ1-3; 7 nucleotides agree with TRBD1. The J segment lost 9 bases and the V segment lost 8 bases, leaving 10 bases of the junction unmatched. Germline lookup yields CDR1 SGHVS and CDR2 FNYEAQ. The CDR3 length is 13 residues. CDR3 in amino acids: CASGRQGGGTIYF. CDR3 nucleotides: TGTGCCAGCGGCAGACAGGGTGGCGGCACCATATATTTT.